The count of the clone carrying this T cell receptor beta chain is one. The target antigen is unknown. This PCR relied on a set of 60 Vbeta primers and 13 Jbeta primers. The method was immunoSEQ multiplex PCR; TCRdb's version includes in-frame clones alone and lacks a portion of them. The sample holds hundreds of thousands of clones, approximately 88% seen once. This entry is derived from a study of cytomegalovirus exposure and HLA in healthy donors. Donors showed nominal health when sampled, although they likely had unrecorded immune exposures. The CDR3 is 13 residues long. V was cut by 4 bases and J by 9 bases, with 16 bases left in between. Germline assignment: CDR1 SQVTM and CDR2 ANQGSEA. Findings and caveats of the study: Across donors, presence/absence analyses took sequencing depth to be roughly uniform. Exclusion applied to some V segments, including TRBV6-2 and TRBV6-3, as they were indistinguishable.

The TCR was taken from a boy aged 2 to 10 in good health and CMV-seronegative. Sequencing input: PBMCs. V gene TRBV29-1 combines with J gene TRBJ2-1; possibly TRBD2 for D (6 bases). The CDR3 spells CSVVPVAAGEQFF. In DNA form, the CDR3 reads TGCAGCGTTGTCCCGGTAGCGGCGGGTGAGCAGTTCTTC.